The entry below gives a single TCR beta chain sequence along with its context. The sample belongs to a study of cytomegalovirus exposure and HLA in healthy donors. The PCR ran on 60 Vbeta and 13 Jbeta primers. Original processing notes: Later, roughly 86 million unique TCR beta chains were counted in an analysis, and around 11 million of them were shared. Sequenced by immunoSEQ multiplex PCR; TCRdb stores in-frame clones only, minus some. The DNA was the basis for D and trimming; V, J and clone size are from that table. The sample records about 160,000 clones, 80% to 90% being singletons. The sequencing input was PBMCs. The source of this sequence is a man aged 18 to 29 in good health and CMV-seronegative.

In DNA, the CDR3 is TGTGCCAGTAGTACACCACAGGGTACCGGGGAGCTGTTTTTT. It specifies CASSTPQGTGELFF. The V call is TRBV19, the J call TRBJ2-2, with D tentatively TRBD1 (6 bases). CDR3 length: 14 amino acids. Germline CDR1 is LNHDA and CDR2 is SQIVND (reference sequence). The germline V and J ends were trimmed by 4 bases and 5 bases, with 11 bases remaining between them. Together with reference TRBV19 and TRBJ2-2, the CDR3 gives the full variable domain: DGGITQSPKYLFRKEGQNVTLSCEQNLNHDAMYWYRQDPGQGLRLIYYSQIVNDFQKGDIAEGYSVSREKKESFPLTVTSAQKNPTAFYLCASSTPQGTGELFFGEGSRLTVL.